The 2 T cell receptor beta chains reported below all come from one sample, sequenced in a study of cytomegalovirus exposure and HLA in healthy donors. PCR used 60 Vbeta primers and 13 Jbeta primers. The protocol was immunoSEQ multiplex PCR, while the TCRdb copy is restricted to in-frame clones and leaves out a portion. The sample consists of approximately 140,000 clones, 73% of them appearing once. Sequencing used PBMCs. Receptors originate from a human donor in good health.

V gene TRBV6-1 combines with J gene TRBJ2-7; 9 bases are a match to TRBD2. Germline-derived CDR1 and CDR2 are MNHNS and SASEGT. V was pared by 3 bases and J by 4 bases, with 13 bases of the junction left unmatched. This CDR3 is built from 17 residues. The CDR3 region is CASSDGRLAGIGYEQYF. The DNA for the CDR3 is TGTGCCAGCAGTGATGGGCGCCTAGCGGGAATTGGTTACGAGCAGTACTTC.

This clone was detected a few times. This sequence joins TRBV5-5 and TRBJ1-1; no reliable D call. Germline V gene data show CDR1 as SGHKS and CDR2 as YYEKEE (reference sequence). CDR3 size: 12 residues. The V end was cut by 0 bases, the J end by 8 bases, with 8 bases between. The DNA for the CDR3 is TGTGCCAGCAGCTTGGGCCTATTAGAAGCTTTCTTT. This codes for CASSLGLLEAFF.